Presented here are 28 T cell receptor beta chains from one specimen sequenced in a study of persistence of HIV-infected CD4 T cells. These receptors' antigens are unknown. The immunoSEQ assay was version 4, run in survey mode. The table came from immunoSEQ multiplex PCR; TCRdb's copy has only in-frame clones and leaves some out. Counted here are 35,000 to 50,000 clones, approximately 91% occurring once; the ten biggest clones make up under 2%. Cells were stimulated nonspecifically with anti-CD3/anti-CD28 magnetic beads. Responding CD4+ T cells were sorted by upregulation of both CD40 ligand and CD69. Sequencing was performed on CD4+ T cells sorted from PBMCs after approximately 18-hour stimulation, taken from a patient who received antiretroviral therapy. These TCRs come from an adult man with HIV who was CMV-seropositive.

The rearrangement uses TRBV27 and TRBJ1-1, with a weak D call TRBD1 (6 bases). The V gene lost 7 bases and the J gene lost 4 bases, with 19 bases spanning the gap. Germline V gene lookup returns CDR1 MNHEY and CDR2 SMNVEV (reference sequence). This CDR3 spans 15 amino acids. The chain's CDR3 is CASTPLQGRSTEAFF. CDR3 bases: TGTGCCAGCACCCCCTTACAGGGACGAAGCACTGAAGCTTTCTTT.

The chain has TRBV19 and TRBJ2-7; TRBD1 is a possible D gene (6 bases). V was cut by 6 bases and J by 9 bases, with 18 bases left in between. This CDR3 has 13 amino acids. Germline V gene lookup returns CDR1 LNHDA and CDR2 SQIVND (reference sequence). The CDR3 DNA reads as TGTGCCAGTAGCGGGCAGGGGCCTACGGTGCAGTACTTC. Residues: CASSGQGPTVQYF.

The sample holds a few counts of this clone. This chain connects TRBV6-5 to TRBJ1-5, with a tentative D call TRBD1 (5 bases). Germline CDR1 and CDR2: MNHEY and SVGAGI. The CDR3 has 13 amino acids. The V gene lost 6 bases and the J gene lost 7 bases, with 13 bases spanning the gap. For the CDR3, the DNA is TGTGCCAGCAGGAGCAGGGAGGACCAGCCCCAGCATTTT. Translation: CASRSREDQPQHF.

The rearrangement joins TRBV11-3 to TRBJ2-1, with 14 bases aligning to TRBD2. The CDR3 runs 13 residues. The germline V gene has CDR1 SGHNT and CDR2 YENEEA. V gave up 4 bases and J gave up 12 bases; unmatched junction bases: 2. CDR3 protein: CASSSGLAGGQFF. In DNA form, the CDR3 reads TGTGCCAGCAGCTCTGGACTAGCGGGGGGGCAGTTCTTC.

The chain joins TRBV4-2 to TRBJ2-7, with 8 positions matching TRBD2. The V segment lost 1 base and the J segment 6 bases; nucleotides outside the gene matches: 11. Germline assignment: CDR1 LGHNA and CDR2 YNFKEQ. The CDR3 totals 16 residues. CDR3 residues: CASSQAGQTGGSEQYF. The CDR3 bases are TGTGCCAGCAGCCAAGCGGGTCAAACGGGGGGGTCCGAGCAGTACTTC.

This sequence joins TRBV3-1 (or the pseudogene TRBV3-2) and TRBJ2-1; 12 nucleotides agree with TRBD2. This CDR3 spans 15 amino acids. With 4 bases clipped from V and 7 bases from J, the junction kept 5 bases outside the gene matches. Germline V gives CDR1 LGHDT, CDR2 YNNKEL (reference sequence). The CDR3 nucleotides are TGTGCCAGCAGCCCTAGCGGGGGGGCCACGAATGAGCAGTTCTTC. Encoded protein: CASSPSGGATNEQFF.

This chain uses TRBV18 with TRBJ2-7; 15 bases fit TRBD2. Germline V gene sequence: CDR1 KGHSH, CDR2 LQKENI. The V segment lost 3 bases and the J segment 9 bases; nucleotides outside the gene matches: 3. The CDR3 length is 14 residues. For the CDR3, the DNA is TGTGCCAGCTCACCGGGACTAGCGGGGGGATCGCAGTACTTC. The encoded protein is CASSPGLAGGSQYF.

The rearrangement joins TRBV6-1 to TRBJ2-1, with a possible D match to TRBD2 (6 bases). The length of the CDR3 is 11 residues. Trimming removed 2 bases at V and 14 bases at J, with 10 bases between. From germline, CDR1 is MNHNS and CDR2 SASEGT. CDR3 coding DNA: TGTGCCAGCAGTGAATCCTCGGGGGAGTTCTTC. Its protein product is CASSESSGEFF.

V and J are TRBV27 and TRBJ1-1, with TRBD1 matching 7 bases. This CDR3 region has 14 residues. Per the germline V gene, CDR1 is MNHEY and CDR2 is SMNVEV (reference sequence). J lost 5 bases, V lost 2 bases, and 5 bases had no gene match. CDR3 amino acids: CASSLEGGITEAFF. CDR3 in DNA: TGTGCCAGCAGTTTAGAAGGGGGCATAACTGAAGCTTTCTTT.

The sample holds one count of this clone. The rearrangement uses TRBV7-2 and TRBJ2-3; D is undetermined. Trimming removed 4 bases from V and 2 bases from J, with 7 bases in between. The CDR3 sequence is 13 residues long. Germline CDR1 is SGHTA and CDR2 is FQGNSA. DNA of the CDR3: TGTGCCAGCAGCTCAGAGACCACAGATACGCAGTATTTT. It encodes CASSSETTDTQYF.

This chain joins TRBV2 and TRBJ1-5, with D possibly TRBD1 on 5 matching bases. The CDR3 loop spans 15 amino acids. V gave up 6 bases and J gave up 1 base, with 13 bases separating them. Germline CDR1 is SNHLY and CDR2 is FYNNEI. CDR3: CASRNSGLSNQPQHF. CDR3 bases: TGTGCCAGCAGGAATTCAGGGCTGAGCAATCAGCCCCAGCATTTT.

The chain is built from TRBV3-1 (or the pseudogene TRBV3-2) and TRBJ2-1; 9 bases are shared with TRBD1. Looked up from germline, CDR1 is LGHDT and CDR2 is YNNKEL (reference sequence). The CDR3 has 16 amino acids. J was trimmed by 7 bases and V by 2 bases; bases with no gene match: 9. The CDR3 sequence: CASSQHRDRASNEQFF. The DNA of the CDR3 is TGTGCCAGCAGCCAACACCGGGACAGGGCCTCGAATGAGCAGTTCTTC.

This chain joins TRBV29-1 and TRBJ1-2; the match to TRBD1 covers 7 bases. Germline V gene lookup returns CDR1 SQVTM and CDR2 ANQGSEA. Germline trimming cut 4 bases from V and 0 bases from J; bases unmatched to any gene: 8. The CDR3 contains 15 residues. CDR3 region: CSVATGTAPNYGYTF. In DNA form, the CDR3 reads TGCAGCGTTGCGACTGGGACAGCGCCTAACTATGGCTACACCTTC.

The chain employs TRBV7-8 and TRBJ2-3; D gene uncertain. Germline V lookup: CDR1 SGHVS, CDR2 FQNEAQ. V dropped 1 base and J dropped 4 bases, with 12 bases sitting between them. This CDR3 comprises 15 residues. CDR3 protein: CASSLVNGPADTQYF. Written as DNA, the CDR3 is TGTGCCAGCAGCTTAGTAAACGGACCGGCAGATACGCAGTATTTT. The whole variable domain, filled in from reference TRBV7-8 and TRBJ2-3, reads GAGVSQSPRYKVAKRGQDVALRCDPISGHVSLFWYQQALGQGPEFLTYFQNEAQLDKSGLPSDRFFAERPEGSVSTLKIQRTQQEDSAVYLCASSLVNGPADTQYFGPGTRLTVL.

The chain recombines TRBV7-9 with TRBJ1-2, with 10 positions matching TRBD1. Trimming removed 5 bases from V and 4 bases from J; junction bases left unmatched: 7. CDR3 length: 15 residues. Looked up from germline, CDR1 is SEHNR and CDR2 is FQNEAQ (reference sequence). The CDR3 DNA sequence: TGTGCCAGCAGCGTCGGACAGGGGGAGGTCTATGGCTACACCTTC. As protein: CASSVGQGEVYGYTF.

This chain links TRBV10-2 with TRBJ2-3; 11 positions agree with TRBD2. This CDR3 contains 16 residues. Losses at the gene ends were 5 bases for V and 6 bases for J; bases not matched to a gene: 10. Germline V lookup: CDR1 WSHSY, CDR2 SAAADI. The CDR3 bases are TGCGCCAGCAGTAAAACTAGCGGGGGACCCTCTGATACGCAGTATTTT. This codes for CASSKTSGGPSDTQYF.

This chain links TRBV18 with TRBJ1-1; D possibly corresponds to TRBD1 (6 bases). CDR3 length equals 16 residues. Between the trimmed V and J ends, which lost 0 bases and 5 bases, there was a span of 16 bases. From germline, CDR1 is KGHSH and CDR2 LQKENI. The DNA for the CDR3 is TGTGCCAGCTCACCACCGGGAGCAGGGGTGGGAACTGAAGCTTTCTTT. Translating gives CASSPPGAGVGTEAFF. Full variable domain (remainder filled in from reference TRBV18 and TRBJ1-1): NAGVMQNPRHLVRRRGQEARLRCSPMKGHSHVYWYRQLPEEGLKFMVYLQKENIIDESGMPKERFSAEFPKEGPSILRIQQVVRGDSAAYFCASSPPGAGVGTEAFFGQGTRLTVV.

V is TRBV3-1 (or the pseudogene TRBV3-2) and J is TRBJ2-3; TRBD2 matches 7 bases. Trimming at V came to 1 base and at J to 8 bases, leaving 6 bases not matched to a gene. The CDR3 length is 14 residues. The germline V gene has CDR1 LGHDT and CDR2 YNNKEL (reference sequence). The CDR3 DNA is TGTGCCAGCAGCCAAGGGGGGGGGAGAGGTACGCAGTATTTT. Amino acids: CASSQGGGRGTQYF.

This clone appeared a single time. The rearrangement joins TRBV24-1 to TRBJ1-1; TRBD1 matches at 12 bases. This CDR3 is built from 15 residues. V dropped 8 bases and J dropped 8; count of bases not matched to a gene: 11. The germline V gene encodes CDR1 KGHDR and CDR2 SFDVKD. The CDR3 protein is CATKGQGATDQEAFF. CDR3 sequence (DNA): TGTGCCACCAAGGGACAGGGGGCAACGGACCAAGAAGCTTTCTTT.

This clone was seen only once. This sequence joins TRBV5-1 and TRBJ2-3; 7 positions match TRBD2. The CDR3 loop spans 16 amino acids. Trimming removed 2 bases from V and 2 bases from J; junction bases left unmatched: 8. Germline CDR1 reads SGHRS; CDR2 reads YFSETQ. CDR3 nucleotides: TGCGCCAGCAGCTTCACCGGGGGGATCAACACAGATACGCAGTATTTT. Protein product: CASSFTGGINTDTQYF.

The chain combines TRBV14 with TRBJ2-7; 7 bases match TRBD2. The CDR3 runs 15 residues. Germline V lookup: CDR1 SGHDN, CDR2 FVKESK. V lost 3 bases, J lost 2 bases, and 7 bases stayed unmatched. The CDR3 loop reads CASSQTGGRPYEQYF. The CDR3 DNA reads TGTGCCAGCAGCCAGACGGGGGGACGGCCCTACGAGCAGTACTTC.

The chain couples TRBV19 to TRBJ1-1; D remains unclear. CDR1 is LNHDA and CDR2 is SQIVND in the germline V gene (reference sequence). The CDR3 is 14 amino acids. V shed 1 base and J shed 5 bases, with 11 bases lying between them. CDR3 amino acids: CASSIVAGWTEAFF. The CDR3 bases are TGTGCCAGTAGTATAGTTGCAGGTTGGACTGAAGCTTTCTTT.

This clone was observed a single time. This chain's CDR3 is CASSSAGGANTGELFF. The CDR3 DNA sequence: TGTGCCAGCAGCTCGGCGGGAGGGGCTAACACCGGGGAGCTGTTTTTT. The genes are TRBV5-4 and TRBJ2-2, with 9 nucleotides matching TRBD2. CDR1 and CDR2 (germline): SGHNT, YYREEE (reference sequence). Trimming removed 3 bases from V and 2 bases from J; junction bases left unmatched: 5. The CDR3 is made up of 16 amino acids.

The J gene is TRBJ2-3, the V gene TRBV4-1; 7 bases align to TRBD2. Germline lookup yields CDR1 MGHRA and CDR2 YSYEKL. V lost 5 bases to trimming and J lost 2 bases; unmatched junction nucleotides: 10. The CDR3 consists of 16 residues. DNA of the CDR3: TGCGCCAGCAGCTACCGGGGAGGGGCCAACACAGATACGCAGTATTTT. It yields the protein CASSYRGGANTDTQYF.

This rearrangement joins TRBV10-3 to TRBJ1-1; no clear D gene. Germline V gives CDR1 ENHRY, CDR2 SYGVKD. The CDR3 runs to 14 residues. The germline V and J ends were trimmed by 3 bases and 4 bases, with 12 bases remaining between them. The CDR3 loop is CAISELGVGTEAFF. CDR3 bases: TGTGCCATCAGTGAATTGGGCGTCGGCACTGAAGCTTTCTTT.

The chain employs TRBV30 and TRBJ2-7, with D hard to call. Germline CDR1 is GTSNPN and CDR2 is SVGIG (reference sequence). The CDR3 consists of 13 residues. With 1 base removed from V and 2 bases from J, the gap between germline ends came to 9 bases. CDR3 nucleotides: TGTGCCTGGAGTGGGCAGGTTACCTACGAGCAGTACTTC. It specifies CAWSGQVTYEQYF.

Here the CDR3 DNA reads TGCGCCAGCAGCCTCCGACAGGGTCAGAACACTGAAGCTTTCTTT. Residues: CASSLRQGQNTEAFF. This chain links TRBV5-1 with TRBJ1-1, with 7 nucleotides matching TRBD1. This CDR3 spans 15 amino acids. V lost 4 bases and J lost 1; bases outside the gene matches: 7. Germline CDR1 and CDR2: SGHRS and YFSETQ. Full variable domain (rest looked up from reference TRBV5-1 and TRBJ1-1): KAGVTQTPRYLIKTRGQQVTLSCSPISGHRSVSWYQQTPGQGLQFLFEYFSETQRNKGNFPGRFSGRQFSNSRSEMNVSTLELGDSALYLCASSLRQGQNTEAFFGQGTRLTVV.

The chain recombines TRBV6-4 with TRBJ1-4; D not certain. There are 15 residues in the CDR3. V lost 5 bases and J 0 bases, leaving 10 bases between the germline ends. CDR1 MRHNA and CDR2 SNTAGT come from the germline V gene. The CDR3 DNA is TGTGCCAGCAGTCAAGACTCTGCAACTAATGAAAAACTGTTTTTT. This codes for CASSQDSATNEKLFF.